What follows are 21 T cell receptor beta chains derived from one specimen sequenced in a study of response to subunit inactivated influenza vaccine. TCRdb redid the calling of the RT-PCR reads with MiXCR, one entry per CDR3 protein. This repertoire shows 500,000 to 550,000 distinct CDR3 sequences, approximately 20% found once; its top ten account for approximately 3%. This sample was shared with a second study, whose subject was T cells expressing NK-cell markers. This second report adds: A 5'RACE template switching approach incorporating UMIs was used to make TCR beta cDNA.

Here the sequenced sample was CD4+ T cells sorted from PBMCs, taken 11 to 12 days after vaccination. The receptors here all came from a man in his fifties who received an inactivated influenza vaccine.

This clonotype has a count of ten or more. The chain is built from TRBV2 and TRBJ2-1, with D possibly being TRBD1 or TRBD2 (5 bases each). Germline CDR1 and CDR2: SNHLY and FYNNEI. Deletions cut 1 base from V and 14 bases from J, with 12 bases between. CDR3 length: 12 amino acids. The CDR3: CASSEEGRAEFF. CDR3 DNA: TGTGCCAGCAGTGAAGAGGGGCGAGCGGAGTTCTTC.

This clonotype has just a few counts. V usage is TRBV15 and J usage is TRBJ2-1; 8 positions agree with TRBD2. There are 17 residues in the CDR3. With V trimmed by 0 bases and J by 6 bases, 10 bases remained unmatched. Looked up from germline, CDR1 is LNHNV and CDR2 is YYDKDF (reference sequence). The CDR3 bases are TGTGCCACCAGCAGAGATGGCACGGGAGGGCGGTCCAATGAGCAGTTCTTC. Translation gives CATSRDGTGGRSNEQFF.

This clonotype was seen ten or more times. The chain is built from TRBV11-2 and TRBJ2-1, with D perhaps matching TRBD1 or TRBD2 (6 bases each). CDR1 and CDR2 (germline): SGHAT, FQNNGV. With 1 base removed from V and 7 bases from J, the gap between germline ends came to 14 bases. The CDR3 runs to 15 residues. The CDR3 region has the DNA TGTGCCAGCAGCTTAGCTGGGGGGCCAGGTAATGAGCAGTTCTTC. This gives the protein CASSLAGGPGNEQFF.

This clonotype is labeled as medium-sized (0.01 to 0.1%). V gene TRBV29-1 combines with J gene TRBJ2-1; 7 nucleotides align to TRBD1. The CDR3 consists of 18 residues. CDR1 is SQVTM and CDR2 is ANQGSEA in the germline V gene. The ends lost 1 base at V and 0 bases at J; junction bases unmatched: 12. CDR3 protein: CSVEVSRGSLSSYNEQFF. The CDR3, as DNA: TGCAGCGTTGAAGTTAGCAGGGGGAGCTTAAGCTCCTACAATGAGCAGTTCTTC.

The rearrangement uses TRBV6-2 or TRBV6-3 and TRBJ2-5; 9 positions match TRBD1. This CDR3 is built from 16 residues. Germline V gene data show CDR1 as MNHEY and CDR2 as SVGEGT. With V trimmed by 7 bases and J by 2 bases, 11 bases remained unmatched. CDR3 coding DNA: TGTGCCAGCACGCAGATGAGGGACAGGGTTCAAGAGACCCAGTACTTC. This gives the protein CASTQMRDRVQETQYF.

The chain employs TRBV11-1 and TRBJ2-1; perhaps D is TRBD1 or TRBD2 (5 bases each). Trimming removed 5 bases at V and 3 bases at J, with 23 bases between. Germline values: CDR1 SGHAT, CDR2 FQDESV (reference sequence). This CDR3 is built from 18 residues. For the CDR3, the DNA is TGTGCCAGCAGCCCCTGGGACCCACCAGCTACGGGCTACAATGAGCAGTTCTTC. Its protein is CASSPWDPPATGYNEQFF. Supplemented by reference TRBV11-1 and TRBJ2-1, the full variable domain reads EAEVAQSPRYKITEKSQAVAFWCDPISGHATLYWYRQILGQGPELLVQFQDESVVDDSQLPKDRFSAERLKGVDSTLKIQPAELGDSAMYLCASSPWDPPATGYNEQFFGPGTRLTVL.

CDR3 DNA sequence: TGTGCCAGCAGTTTAACCAGGTTCCAAGAGACCCAGTACTTC. Its protein product is CASSLTRFQETQYF. This chain uses TRBV12-3 or TRBV12-4 with TRBJ2-5, with D hard to call. Between the trimmed V and J ends, which lost 2 bases and 1 base, there was a span of 8 bases. This CDR3 is 14 amino acids long.

The V and J genes are TRBV4-1 and TRBJ2-3; either TRBD1 or TRBD2 may fit D (5 bases each). This CDR3 spans 12 amino acids. Germline V CDR1 and CDR2: MGHRA, YSYEKL. Trimming removed 0 bases at V and 13 bases at J, with 11 bases between. CDR3 in amino acids: CASSQDGGRKYF. The CDR3 region has the DNA TGCGCCAGCAGCCAAGATGGGGGTAGAAAGTATTTT.

The V and J genes are TRBV20-1 and TRBJ2-3; TRBD2 matches 7 bases. V was pared by 3 bases and J by 6 bases, with 6 bases of the junction left unmatched. This CDR3 region has 13 residues. The germline CDR1 and CDR2 sequences are DFQATT and SNEGSKA (reference sequence). The CDR3 loop reads CSASRGRADTQYF. The CDR3 DNA follows: TGCAGTGCTAGTCGGGGGAGGGCGGATACGCAGTATTTT.

The chain links TRBV5-6 to TRBJ1-1, with a tentative D call TRBD1 (6 bases). Germline values: CDR1 SGHDT, CDR2 YYEEEE. This CDR3 contains 18 residues. The V gene lost 2 bases and the J gene lost 3 bases, with 23 bases spanning the gap. Written as DNA, the CDR3 is TGTGCCAGCAGCTTTCGTCCGGAGTACAGGGCCAGGGACACTGAAGCTTTCTTT. Translating gives CASSFRPEYRARDTEAFF. Looking up the rest from reference TRBV5-6 and TRBJ1-1 gives the full variable domain: DAGVTQSPTHLIKTRGQQVTLRCSPKSGHDTVSWYQQALGQGPQFIFQYYEEEERQRGNFPDRFSGHQFPNYSSELNVNALLLGDSALYLCASSFRPEYRARDTEAFFGQGTRLTVV.

This clonotype has only a few counts. This chain links TRBV6-1 with TRBJ2-5; D not certain. Germline assignment: CDR1 MNHNS and CDR2 SASEGT. Trimming pared 7 bases from V and 3 bases from J, leaving 18 bases between. CDR3 length: 15 residues. The CDR3 region has the DNA TGTGCCAGCACTCCCGACCCCCGGGCCGAAGAGACCCAGTACTTC. As protein: CASTPDPRAEETQYF.

This chain uses TRBV3-1 with TRBJ1-3, with unresolved D. Germline V lookup: CDR1 LGHDT, CDR2 YNNKEL (reference sequence). The CDR3 has 13 residues. V gave up 1 base and J gave up 8 bases, with 9 bases separating them. The CDR3 coding sequence is TGTGCCAGCAGCCAAGGAACGGGGTACACCATATATTTT. Its protein is CASSQGTGYTIYF.

This clonotype has only a few counts. The chain combines TRBV5-1 with TRBJ2-5, with D perhaps matching TRBD2 (5 bases). V was trimmed by 0 bases and J by 5 bases, leaving 14 bases between them. CDR1 is SGHRS and CDR2 is YFSETQ in the germline V gene. The CDR3 runs to 15 residues. CDR3 sequence: CASSLATVEGETQYF. As DNA, the CDR3 is TGCGCCAGCAGCTTGGCCACGGTCGAGGGTGAGACCCAGTACTTC.

Only a few counts were recorded for this clonotype. The chain links TRBV11-2 to TRBJ2-5; possible D gene TRBD1, 7 bases. CDR1 is SGHAT, CDR2 FQNNGV, per germline. There are 15 residues in the CDR3. Trimming shortened V by 4 bases and J by 5 bases, and 17 bases separated the two germline ends. The CDR3 spells CASSSSPTGRETQYF. Written as DNA, the CDR3 is TGTGCCAGCAGCTCCTCCCCGACAGGGAGGGAGACCCAGTACTTC.

The table lists this clonotype with many counts. This chain connects TRBV11-2 to TRBJ2-7; D is possibly TRBD1 (8 bases). The CDR3 has 19 residues. Germline V CDR1 and CDR2: SGHAT, FQNNGV. Trimming removed 5 bases from V and 2 bases from J, with 28 bases in between. This chain's CDR3 is CASSPSGTGVASGTYEQYF. The CDR3 region has the DNA TGTGCCAGCAGCCCGTCCGGGACAGGTGTGGCTAGCGGCACCTACGAGCAGTACTTC.

The chain couples TRBV5-3 to TRBJ2-1; TRBD1 agrees at 9 bases. TRBV5-3 is filed as an ORF, its function uncertain. The CDR3 loop spans 17 amino acids. The junction had 16 bases not matched to a gene; V was cut back by 9 bases and J by 3 bases. Written as DNA, the CDR3 is TGTGCCATGGGCTTGGAGGGACAGGGACCGGTCTACAATGAGCAGTTCTTC. Protein sequence: CAMGLEGQGPVYNEQFF.

V gene TRBV12-3 or TRBV12-4 combines with J gene TRBJ2-3, with a tentative D call TRBD2 (5 bases). The CDR3 totals 13 residues. Trimming removed 8 bases at V and 3 bases at J, with 12 bases between. The CDR3 DNA sequence: TGTGCCAGCGAAACTAGAGGGACAGATACGCAGTATTTT. Translated: CASETRGTDTQYF.

The genes are TRBV4-3 and TRBJ2-7; TRBD1 might be the D (5 bases). Germline V gene sequence: CDR1 LGHNA, CDR2 YSLEER. Trimming cost V 2 bases and J 6 bases, with 11 bases left between them. This CDR3 has 13 residues. The CDR3 bases are TGCGCCAGCAGCCAAAGAGGCAGGGCCGAGCAGTACTTC. Its translation: CASSQRGRAEQYF.

This clonotype came up a few times. The CDR3 loop is CATSRDAGVGNEQFF. The CDR3 region has the DNA TGTGCCACCAGCAGAGACGCGGGGGTGGGGAATGAGCAGTTCTTC. The gene calls are TRBV15 and TRBJ2-1; 7 bases map to TRBD2. Looked up from germline, CDR1 is LNHNV and CDR2 is YYDKDF (reference sequence). With 0 bases clipped from V and 7 bases from J, the junction kept 6 bases outside the gene matches. This CDR3 has 15 amino acids.

This clonotype was recorded many times. The chain employs TRBV29-1 and TRBJ2-1; TRBD1 agrees at 7 bases. This CDR3 is built from 13 residues. Trimming removed 4 bases from V and 3 bases from J; junction bases left unmatched: 3. Germline V lookup: CDR1 SQVTM, CDR2 ANQGSEA. The CDR3 DNA follows: TGCAGCGTTGGTGGGGACAGCTACAATGAGCAGTTCTTC. The encoded protein is CSVGGDSYNEQFF.

This clonotype was counted many times. This chain links TRBV11-2 with TRBJ2-7, with TRBD1 matching 7 bases. The CDR3 runs 18 residues. The germline CDR1 and CDR2 sequences are SGHAT and FQNNGV. Losses at the gene ends were 5 bases for V and 0 bases for J; bases not matched to a gene: 16. Written as DNA, the CDR3 is TGTGCCAGCAGCCTTAGAGTGGGGACAGCTAAGAGCTCCTACGAGCAGTACTTC. Its protein product is CASSLRVGTAKSSYEQYF. The whole variable domain, remainder taken from reference TRBV11-2 and TRBJ2-7, is EAGVAQSPRYKIIEKRQSVAFWCNPISGHATLYWYQQILGQGPKLLIQFQNNGVVDDSQLPKDRFSAERLKGVDSTLKIQPAKLEDSAVYLCASSLRVGTAKSSYEQYFGPGTRLTVT.